The sequence of this TCR beta chain was determined in a study of early T cells in non-severe SARS-CoV-2 infection. The wider study: The input, bulk RNA from unsorted whole blood, was sequenced, and chains were unpaired.

Individual cDNA molecules carried attached unique molecular identifiers. TCRdb re-called the 5' RACE reads through MiXCR, storing one row per CDR3 protein. Among 45,000 to 60,000 distinct CDR3 sequences listed, less than 9.5% were seen once. This clonotype was recorded many times. Its antigen is not known. Per germline, CDR1 MNHNS and CDR2 SASEGT. V was clipped by 1 base and J by 7 bases, with 16 bases between them. The CDR3 runs to 16 residues. Findings and limits, study-wide: Sequences matched to VDJdb favored anti-spike CD8 responses, while private and CD4 specificities were missed.

Sample: whole blood. The chain is built from TRBV6-1 and TRBJ2-2; D tentatively reads TRBD1 or TRBD2 (6 bases each). This sequence originates from an adult who was a healthcare worker with PCR-confirmed SARS-CoV-2 infection or an uninfected control (not recorded which). CDR3 in amino acids: CASSEGQGRLVGELFF. The CDR3 coding sequence is TGTGCCAGCAGTGAAGGGCAGGGGAGGTTGGTCGGGGAGCTGTTTTTT.